This entry concerns a single TCR beta chain. This entry comes from a study of blood T cell repertoires in COVID-19. Study details: PBMCs, B-cell-depleted T cells, or T cells were the source of the cDNA or gDNA that made up the material.

Produced via immunoSEQ multiplex PCR; TCRdb's table is partial and in-frame only. This table holds roughly 110,000 clones, around 89% found once. Material for sequencing was peripheral blood. The sequence came from a woman between 45 and 65 years old with acute or convalescent COVID-19.

CDR3 in DNA: TGTGCCATCAGTGTGACTAGCGGGGGAATCGATGAGCAGTTCTTC. Protein: CAISVTSGGIDEQFF. The genes are TRBV10-3 and TRBJ2-1; 12 nucleotides line up with TRBD2. The CDR3 covers 15 residues. V trimming: 4 bases; J trimming: 8 bases; junction bases outside the gene matches: 6. Germline CDR1 is ENHRY and CDR2 is SYGVKD.